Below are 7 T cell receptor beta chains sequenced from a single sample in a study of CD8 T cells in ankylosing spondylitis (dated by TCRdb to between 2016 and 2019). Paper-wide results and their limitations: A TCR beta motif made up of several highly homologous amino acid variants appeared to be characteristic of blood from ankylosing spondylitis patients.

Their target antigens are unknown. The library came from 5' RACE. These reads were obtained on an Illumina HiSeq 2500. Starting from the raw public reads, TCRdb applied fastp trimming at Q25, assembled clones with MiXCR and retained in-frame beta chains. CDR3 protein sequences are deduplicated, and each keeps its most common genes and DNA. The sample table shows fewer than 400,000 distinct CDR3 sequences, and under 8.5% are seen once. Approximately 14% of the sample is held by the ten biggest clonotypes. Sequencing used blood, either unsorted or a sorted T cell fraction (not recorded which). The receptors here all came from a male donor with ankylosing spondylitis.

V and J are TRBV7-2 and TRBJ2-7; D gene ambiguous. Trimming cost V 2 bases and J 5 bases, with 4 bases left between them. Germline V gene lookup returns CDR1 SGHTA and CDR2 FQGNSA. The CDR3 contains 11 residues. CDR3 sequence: CASSLSNEQYF. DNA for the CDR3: TGTGCCAGCAGCTTAAGTAACGAGCAGTACTTC.

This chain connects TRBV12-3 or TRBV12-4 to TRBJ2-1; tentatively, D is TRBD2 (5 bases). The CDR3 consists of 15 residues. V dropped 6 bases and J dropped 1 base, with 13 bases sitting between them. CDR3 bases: TGTGCCAGCAGCCAAACTAGTAGTTCCTACAATGAGCAGTTCTTC. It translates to CASSQTSSSYNEQFF.

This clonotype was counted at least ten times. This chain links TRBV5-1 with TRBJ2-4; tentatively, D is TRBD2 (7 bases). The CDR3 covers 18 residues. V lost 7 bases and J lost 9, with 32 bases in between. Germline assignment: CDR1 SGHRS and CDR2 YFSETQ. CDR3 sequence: CASSKRFGGGASLSIQYF. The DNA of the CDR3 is TGCGCCAGCTCGAAACGTTTTGGCGGGGGCGCATCCCTAAGCATTCAGTACTTC. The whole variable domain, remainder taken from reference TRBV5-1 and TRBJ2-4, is KAGVTQTPRYLIKTRGQQVTLSCSPISGHRSVSWYQQTPGQGLQFLFEYFSETQRNKGNFPGRFSGRQFSNSRSEMNVSTLELGDSALYLCASSKRFGGGASLSIQYFGAGTRLSVL.

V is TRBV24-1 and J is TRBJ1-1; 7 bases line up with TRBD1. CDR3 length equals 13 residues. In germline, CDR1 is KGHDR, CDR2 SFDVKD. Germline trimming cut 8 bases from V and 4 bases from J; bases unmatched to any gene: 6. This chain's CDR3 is CATTGGDGTEAFF. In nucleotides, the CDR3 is TGTGCCACCACAGGGGGTGACGGCACTGAAGCTTTCTTT.

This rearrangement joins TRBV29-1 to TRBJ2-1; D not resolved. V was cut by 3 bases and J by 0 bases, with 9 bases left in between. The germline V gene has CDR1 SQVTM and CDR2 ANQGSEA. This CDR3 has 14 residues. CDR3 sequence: CSVEVGSSYNEQFF. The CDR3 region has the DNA TGCAGCGTTGAGGTGGGAAGCTCCTACAATGAGCAGTTCTTC.

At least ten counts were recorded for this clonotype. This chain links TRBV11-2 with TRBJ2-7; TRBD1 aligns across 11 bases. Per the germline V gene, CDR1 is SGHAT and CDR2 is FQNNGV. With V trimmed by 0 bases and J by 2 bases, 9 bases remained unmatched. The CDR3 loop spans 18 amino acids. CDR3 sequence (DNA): TGTGCCAGCAGCTTAGATCTGGACAGGGGGCTGATGACCTACGAGCAGTACTTC. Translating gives CASSLDLDRGLMTYEQYF.

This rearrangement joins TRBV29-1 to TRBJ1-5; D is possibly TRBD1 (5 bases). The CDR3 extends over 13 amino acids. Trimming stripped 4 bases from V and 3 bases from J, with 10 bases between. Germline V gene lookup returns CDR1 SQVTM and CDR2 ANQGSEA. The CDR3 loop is CSVAPGNNQPQHF. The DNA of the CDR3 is TGCAGCGTTGCCCCAGGGAACAATCAGCCCCAGCATTTT.